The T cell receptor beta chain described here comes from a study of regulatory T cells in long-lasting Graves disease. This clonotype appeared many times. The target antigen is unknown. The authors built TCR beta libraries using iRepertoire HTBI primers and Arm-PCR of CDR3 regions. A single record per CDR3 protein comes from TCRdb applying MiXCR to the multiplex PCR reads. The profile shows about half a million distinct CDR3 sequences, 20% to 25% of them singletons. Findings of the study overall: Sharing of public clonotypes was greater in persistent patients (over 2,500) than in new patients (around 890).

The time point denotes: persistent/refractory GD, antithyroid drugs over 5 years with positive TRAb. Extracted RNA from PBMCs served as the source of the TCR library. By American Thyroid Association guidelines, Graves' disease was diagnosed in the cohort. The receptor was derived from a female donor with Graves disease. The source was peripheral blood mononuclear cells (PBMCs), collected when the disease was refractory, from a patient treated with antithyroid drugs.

Here the CDR3 reads CASSPTGVGEQYF. CDR3 coding DNA: TGTGCCAGCAGCCCAACAGGGGTGGGCGAGCAGTACTTC. V and J are TRBV3-1 and TRBJ2-7; 7 bases are a match to TRBD1. This CDR3 has 13 amino acids. CDR1 is LGHDT and CDR2 is YNNKEL in the germline V gene (reference sequence). V lost 4 bases and J lost 6; bases outside the gene matches: 6.